The entry below gives a single T cell receptor beta chain sequence along with its context. The sample comes from a study of blood T cell repertoires in COVID-19. Study background: Specimens from acute and convalescent COVID-19 originated in the United States, Italy and Spain.

In the source study's methods: The assay estimated nucleated cells by amplifying reference gene primers. The method was immunoSEQ multiplex PCR; TCRdb's version includes in-frame clones alone and lacks a portion of them. Clone size and the V and J calls come from that table; the DNA yielded D and trimming. Among about 220,000 clones listed, roughly 87% were seen once. Self-reported history from a screening survey and questionnaire set each donor's cohort. Germline V gene sequence: CDR1 WSHSY, CDR2 SAAADI. CDR3 length: 18 residues. V lost 0 bases to trimming and J lost 0 bases, with 15 bases between them.

This clonotype was obtained from a woman aged 30 to 39 with acute COVID-19. The sample consisted of PBMCs or T cells enriched from blood (not recorded which). The J gene is TRBJ1-5, the V gene TRBV10-2, with D possibly being TRBD1 (6 bases). The CDR3 bases are TGCGCCAGCAGTGAGTCCCCCGACGGACAGTATAGCAATCAGCCCCAGCATTTT. Protein: CASSESPDGQYSNQPQHF.